The next 15 T cell receptor beta chains were all read from a single sample in a study of blood T cell repertoires in COVID-19. Sequenced by immunoSEQ multiplex PCR; TCRdb stores in-frame clones only, minus some. The sample carries 200,000 or so clones, approximately 81% recorded once. The sample taken for sequencing was peripheral blood. The receptors stem from a person aged 70 to 79 with COVID-19, enrolled during active disease.

V gene TRBV25-1 combines with J gene TRBJ2-7, with D hard to call. The ends were cut back, 3 bases at V and 3 bases at J, with 6 bases in the middle. This CDR3 region has 12 residues. Per germline, CDR1 MGHDK and CDR2 SYGVNS. CDR3 residues: CASSDTHYEQYF. CDR3 bases: TGTGCCAGCAGTGATACTCACTACGAGCAGTACTTC.

This clone was observed a few times. As DNA, the CDR3 is TGTGCCAGCAGCTCCGTAGGCCAACTAGCGGGAATTTTGGAGACCCAGTACTTC. It specifies CASSSVGQLAGILETQYF. This chain links TRBV7-8 with TRBJ2-5; 10 bases are a match to TRBD2. The CDR3 covers 18 residues. With V trimmed by 4 bases and J by 5 bases, 16 bases remained unmatched. Per the germline V gene, CDR1 is SGHVS and CDR2 is FQNEAQ.

The chain employs TRBV19 and TRBJ1-6, with D possibly matching TRBD1 (6 bases). The germline V gene has CDR1 LNHDA and CDR2 SQIVND (reference sequence). Trimming pared 3 bases from V and 8 bases from J, leaving 11 bases between. CDR3 size: 14 residues. The CDR3 DNA reads TGTGCCAGTAGTATTGGGGGCGCAGATTCACCCCTCCACTTT. Translation: CASSIGGADSPLHF.

This chain links TRBV27 with TRBJ1-6, with 10 bases fitting TRBD1. The CDR3 covers 19 residues. The J segment lost 6 bases and the V segment lost 3 bases, leaving 14 bases of the junction unmatched. CDR1 and CDR2 from the germline V gene are MNHEY and SMNVEV (reference sequence). CDR3 sequence reads: CASSLGNRVRDRGNSPLHF. The CDR3 DNA follows: TGTGCCAGCAGTTTGGGGAATCGCGTCCGGGACAGGGGTAATTCACCCCTCCACTTT.

This clone was picked up many times. The gene calls are TRBV6-5 and TRBJ1-5; 8 bases are a match to TRBD1. The V segment lost 4 bases and the J segment 1 base; nucleotides outside the gene matches: 3. This CDR3 has 15 residues. Germline V gives CDR1 MNHEY, CDR2 SVGAGI. As DNA, the CDR3 is TGTGCCAGCAGTTTACAGGGGGGCAGCAATCAGCCCCAGCATTTT. It encodes CASSLQGGSNQPQHF.

The rearrangement joins TRBV30 to TRBJ1-4; no definite D call. Trimming shortened V by 3 bases and J by 5 bases, and 10 bases separated the two germline ends. The CDR3 totals 13 residues. Germline V CDR1 and CDR2: GTSNPN, SVGIG (reference sequence). The chain's CDR3 is CAWSALRNEKLFF. CDR3 DNA: TGTGCCTGGAGCGCGCTGAGAAATGAAAAACTGTTTTTT.

With regard to this clone: The junction departs from the called germline gene at one end, perhaps through a read error. V gene TRBV7-2 combines with J gene TRBJ2-5, with TRBD2 matching over 11 bases. The length of the CDR3 is 12 residues. Germline-derived CDR1 and CDR2 are SGHTA and FQGNSA. The CDR3 sequence: CASSSTGLAANF. The DNA for the CDR3 is TGTGCCAGCAGCTCTACGGGACTAGCGGCTAACTTC. Full variable domain (missing parts from reference TRBV7-2 and TRBJ2-5): GAGVSQSPSNKVTEKGKDVELRCDPISGHTALYWYRQSLGQGLEFLIYFQGNSAPDKSGLPSDRFSAERTGGSVSTLTIQRTQQEDSAVYLCASSSTGLAANFGPGTRLLVL.

This chain joins TRBV2 and TRBJ2-2; D gene ambiguous. Germline CDR1 reads SNHLY; CDR2 reads FYNNEI. V dropped 8 bases and J dropped 0 bases, with 10 bases sitting between them. The CDR3 totals 14 residues. The CDR3 bases are TGTGCCAGCGGTACAGCTACGAACACCGGGGAGCTGTTTTTT. Protein sequence: CASGTATNTGELFF.

The J gene is TRBJ2-7, the V gene TRBV6-6, with TRBD2 matching over 7 bases. This CDR3 has 14 amino acids. V shed 0 bases and J 7 bases; nucleotides not matched to a gene: 6. Germline lookup yields CDR1 MNHNY and CDR2 SVGAGI (reference sequence). The CDR3 sequence is CASSYSGGAAEQYF. The CDR3, as DNA: TGTGCCAGCAGTTACTCGGGAGGGGCCGCTGAGCAGTACTTC.

The count of this clone is one. This sequence joins TRBV5-6 and TRBJ1-1, with 10 bases aligning to TRBD1. The germline V gene encodes CDR1 SGHDT and CDR2 YYEEEE. Losses at the gene ends were 4 bases for V and 12 bases for J; bases not matched to a gene: 9. The length of the CDR3 is 13 residues. CDR3 nucleotide sequence: TGTGCCAGCAGCCCCGACAGGGGGCCTATTTCTTTCTTT. Its translation: CASSPDRGPISFF.

J is TRBJ1-5 and V is TRBV10-1, with D possibly matching TRBD1 (5 bases). CDR1 and CDR2 from the germline V gene are WNHNN and SYGVQD (reference sequence). V lost 5 bases and J 5 bases, leaving 22 bases between the germline ends. The CDR3 loop spans 17 amino acids. This chain's CDR3 is CASSPPPNPGWDQPQHF. DNA of the CDR3: TGCGCCAGCAGTCCCCCGCCTAATCCAGGGTGGGATCAGCCCCAGCATTTT.

This chain links TRBV4-3 with TRBJ1-1; the D gene is possibly TRBD1 (6 bases). CDR1 and CDR2 (germline): LGHNA, YSLEER. V gave up 0 bases and J gave up 4 bases, with 12 bases separating them. This CDR3 region has 15 residues. The CDR3 sequence: CASSQDPGQLTEAFF. The CDR3 nucleotides read TGCGCCAGCAGCCAAGACCCTGGACAGCTCACTGAAGCTTTCTTT.

This chain connects TRBV12-3 or TRBV12-4 to TRBJ2-1; D is ambiguous. The CDR3 is 13 residues long. The germline V and J ends were trimmed by 5 bases and 5 bases, with 10 bases remaining between them. The CDR3 DNA sequence: TGTGCCAGCAGTCTCCTATTAAACAATGAGCAGTTCTTC. Translation: CASSLLLNNEQFF.

V and J are TRBV25-1 and TRBJ1-6; 8 nucleotides agree with TRBD1. Germline assignment: CDR1 MGHDK and CDR2 SYGVNS. CDR3 size: 12 residues. The ends lost 7 bases at V and 9 bases at J; junction bases unmatched: 2. The CDR3 protein is CASTGGVSPLHF. The CDR3 DNA reads as TGTGCCAGCACAGGGGGCGTTTCACCCCTCCACTTT.

This clone showed up just a few times. The V call is TRBV6-5, the J call TRBJ1-1; TRBD1 matches 9 bases. Germline values: CDR1 MNHEY, CDR2 SVGAGI. The J segment lost 2 bases and the V segment lost 8 bases, leaving 3 bases of the junction unmatched. CDR3 length: 13 residues. The CDR3 protein is CASGDRVNTEAFF. The CDR3 nucleotides are TGTGCCAGCGGGGACAGGGTAAACACTGAAGCTTTCTTT.